The 18 T cell receptor beta chains below come from one sample, sequenced in a study of shared clonotypes between healthy human individuals (dated by TCRdb to 2018 to 2021). Libraries were prepared through the immunoSEQ multiplex PCR assay. TCRdb re-hosts the immuneACCESS table, in-frame sequences only. Its copies lack some clones; in the studies checked, an unresolved V gene accounts for under half of them, and the cause for the rest is not known. The sample table shows approximately 1.4 million clones, and approximately 98% are seen once. Roughly 0.42% of the sample rests with the top ten. Sequenced input: naive CD4+ T cells sorted from blood. The cell subset or site label, read with the paper, signifies: CD45RA+ positively selected. The receptors come from a young man in good health.

The chain employs TRBV13 and TRBJ2-3, with TRBD2 matching 14 bases. V lost 6 bases to trimming and J lost 0 bases; unmatched junction nucleotides: 11. CDR1 and CDR2 (germline): PRHDT, FYEKMQ (reference sequence). This CDR3 contains 19 residues. The CDR3 nucleotides are TGTGCCAGCAGTCCGGGACTAGCGGGAGATCCCCCTAGCACAGATACGCAGTATTTT. Amino acid sequence: CASSPGLAGDPPSTDTQYF.

The V call is TRBV27, the J call TRBJ1-5; TRBD1 might be the D (5 bases). Looked up from germline, CDR1 is MNHEY and CDR2 is SMNVEV (reference sequence). This CDR3 has 15 residues. Trimming took 6 bases from V and 4 from J, leaving 16 bases between them. DNA of the CDR3: TGTGCCAGCAGGCCCGAGCGGGGGTGGAATCAGCCCCAGCATTTT. As protein: CASRPERGWNQPQHF.

V usage is TRBV29-1 and J usage is TRBJ2-3; 9 bases align to TRBD1. This CDR3 region has 14 residues. J lost 4 bases, V lost 7 bases, and 9 bases had no gene match. Germline CDR1 reads SQVTM; CDR2 reads ANQGSEA. The DNA for the CDR3 is TGCAGCGCCACCACAGGGGGCGGCGCAGATACGCAGTATTTT. The encoded protein is CSATTGGGADTQYF.

The chain combines TRBV18 with TRBJ1-3; 7 bases are shared with TRBD1. This CDR3 has 16 amino acids. J gave up 2 bases and V 6 bases, and 10 bases lay outside the gene matches. From germline, CDR1 is KGHSH and CDR2 LQKENI. CDR3 DNA sequence: TGTGCCAGCTCGCCCAATCGACAGGGTACTGGAAACACCATATATTTT. It specifies CASSPNRQGTGNTIYF.

The chain is built from TRBV29-1 and TRBJ1-2; the D gene is possibly TRBD1 (5 bases). The V gene lost 3 bases and the J gene lost 8 bases, with 10 bases spanning the gap. The germline CDR1 and CDR2 sequences are SQVTM and ANQGSEA. This CDR3 comprises 11 residues. Written as DNA, the CDR3 is TGCAGCGTTGATGGCCGGGGGGGCTACACCTTC. Translating it yields CSVDGRGGYTF.

V is TRBV28 and J is TRBJ2-1; 9 bases fit TRBD1. Germline values: CDR1 MDHEN, CDR2 SYDVKM. The CDR3 consists of 15 residues. With V trimmed by 6 bases and J by 2 bases, 5 bases remained unmatched. The CDR3 sequence: CASSPGQGAYNEQFF. CDR3 nucleotide sequence: TGTGCCAGCAGCCCGGGACAGGGCGCCTACAATGAGCAGTTCTTC. The full variable domain, rest sourced from reference TRBV28 and TRBJ2-1, is DVKVTQSSRYLVKRTGEKVFLECVQDMDHENMFWYRQDPGLGLRLIYFSYDVKMKEKGDIPEGYSVSREKKERFSLILESASTNQTSMYLCASSPGQGAYNEQFFGPGTRLTVL.

The rearrangement joins TRBV15 to TRBJ1-5; perhaps TRBD1 as D (6 bases). CDR1 is LNHNV and CDR2 is YYDKDF in the germline V gene (reference sequence). CDR3 length equals 15 residues. V shed 3 bases and J shed 3 bases, with 12 bases lying between them. CDR3: CATSSRTEVNQPQHF. The DNA of the CDR3 is TGTGCCACCAGCAGTCGGACAGAGGTCAATCAGCCCCAGCATTTT.

This chain uses TRBV28 with TRBJ2-7; D remains unclear. Looked up from germline, CDR1 is MDHEN and CDR2 is SYDVKM. V lost 7 bases and J lost 5, with 15 bases in between. This CDR3 is 13 amino acids long. As DNA, the CDR3 is TGTGCCAGCACGAACCGTCGTTGGAACGAGCAGTACTTC. Translation gives CASTNRRWNEQYF.

This clone was detected only once. This rearrangement joins TRBV28 to TRBJ2-7, with 9 bases lining up with TRBD1. The CDR3 spans 15 residues. Trimming took 5 bases from V and 4 from J; bases not matched to a gene: 9. Germline-derived CDR1 and CDR2 are MDHEN and SYDVKM. CDR3 region: CASSKQGAPLYEQYF. The CDR3 region has the DNA TGTGCCAGCAGTAAACAGGGGGCCCCCCTGTACGAGCAGTACTTC.

The J gene is TRBJ2-3, the V gene TRBV18; TRBD1 is a possible D gene (6 bases). The V end was cut by 1 base, the J end by 6 bases, with 14 bases between. The CDR3 is 15 residues long. From germline, CDR1 is KGHSH and CDR2 LQKENI. The CDR3 DNA is TGTGCCAGCTCACCACAGTGGCAGGGGTCCGATACGCAGTATTTT. Its translation is CASSPQWQGSDTQYF.

The chain recombines TRBV19 with TRBJ2-4; D might be TRBD2 (6 bases). This CDR3 is built from 16 residues. V lost 4 bases and J 0 bases, leaving 13 bases between the germline ends. The V gene's germline CDR1 is LNHDA and CDR2 SQIVND (reference sequence). The CDR3: CASSTLGGLAKNIQYF. Written as DNA, the CDR3 is TGTGCCAGTAGTACATTGGGAGGACTAGCCAAAAACATTCAGTACTTC.

The count of this clone is one. The chain couples TRBV5-6 to TRBJ2-1; weak D call: TRBD2 (5 bases). V was clipped by 4 bases and J by 0 bases, with 11 bases between them. The CDR3 covers 15 residues. From germline, CDR1 is SGHDT and CDR2 YYEEEE. The CDR3 nucleotides read TGTGCCAGCAGCCGTAGCGTCCCCTCCTACAATGAGCAGTTCTTC. Its translation: CASSRSVPSYNEQFF.

The chain employs TRBV9 and TRBJ2-7; 12 bases align to TRBD2. V lost 0 bases and J lost 2; bases outside the gene matches: 9. The CDR3 runs 18 residues. Germline CDR1 SGDLS, CDR2 YYNGEE. This CDR3 reads CASSVAASGRAEAYEQYF. In DNA, the CDR3 is TGTGCCAGCAGCGTAGCGGCTAGCGGGAGGGCCGAGGCCTACGAGCAGTACTTC.

The chain uses TRBV29-1 and TRBJ1-1; tentative D call: TRBD1 (6 bases). CDR3 length: 13 residues. The ends were cut back, 6 bases at V and 2 bases at J, with 13 bases in the middle. The germline gives CDR1 SQVTM, CDR2 ANQGSEA. CDR3 amino acids: CSVEGQFNTEAFF. Written as DNA, the CDR3 is TGCAGCGTGGAGGGACAATTTAACACTGAAGCTTTCTTT.

The chain couples TRBV7-9 to TRBJ2-3; D not resolved. With 2 bases removed from V and 4 bases from J, the gap between germline ends came to 4 bases. Germline V CDR1 and CDR2: SEHNR, FQNEAQ (reference sequence). There are 12 residues in the CDR3. CDR3 in DNA: TGTGCCAGCAGCTTACAGGCAGATACGCAGTATTTT. The encoded protein is CASSLQADTQYF.

The count of this clone is one. The V call is TRBV5-6, the J call TRBJ1-2; D gene ambiguous. Germline V gives CDR1 SGHDT, CDR2 YYEEEE. The CDR3 has 14 residues. V was shortened by 2 bases and J by 2 bases, with 10 bases between the two germline ends. CDR3 in amino acids: CASSFNRENYGYTF. The CDR3 DNA reads as TGTGCCAGCAGCTTTAACAGAGAAAACTATGGCTACACCTTC.

A single count supports this clone. The DNA for the CDR3 is TGTGCCAGCAGCCCCAGACAGGGGGATCAGCCCCAGCATTTT. It encodes CASSPRQGDQPQHF. This chain uses TRBV5-6 with TRBJ1-5; 9 nucleotides line up with TRBD1. V dropped 4 bases and J dropped 5; count of bases not matched to a gene: 4. The CDR3 covers 14 residues. CDR1 is SGHDT, CDR2 YYEEEE, per germline. The complete variable domain, with remaining parts taken from reference TRBV5-6 and TRBJ1-5, reads DAGVTQSPTHLIKTRGQQVTLRCSPKSGHDTVSWYQQALGQGPQFIFQYYEEEERQRGNFPDRFSGHQFPNYSSELNVNALLLGDSALYLCASSPRQGDQPQHFGDGTRLSIL.

The genes are TRBV19 and TRBJ2-1; D is unclear. Germline CDR1 and CDR2: LNHDA and SQIVND (reference sequence). With 2 bases removed from V and 5 bases from J, the gap between germline ends came to 16 bases. The CDR3 runs 16 residues. The CDR3 DNA is TGTGCCAGTAGTATAACGGGCTCACTTAGAGACAATGAGCAGTTCTTC. Its protein product is CASSITGSLRDNEQFF.